This entry lists 6 T cell receptor beta chains sequenced from one sample in a study of OX40 agonist ivuxolimab in advanced cancers. Assay: immunoSEQ multiplex PCR; the TCRdb copy retains only in-frame clones and omits some. Here the sample spans about 64,000 clones, around 84% being singletons. Material: CD4+ or CD8+ T cells sorted from blood, obtained in a trial of the OX40 agonist ivuxolimab. The receptors were sampled from an adult with an advanced solid tumor such as melanoma, head and neck, liver or kidney cancer.

This clone appeared a single time. This chain connects TRBV9 to TRBJ2-5; 8 nucleotides align to TRBD2. Germline CDR1 and CDR2: SGDLS and YYNGEE. Trimming removed 1 base from V and 7 bases from J; junction bases left unmatched: 9. This CDR3 is 15 amino acids long. This CDR3 is CASSVTARGAVTQYF. The DNA of the CDR3 is TGTGCCAGCAGCGTAACGGCGCGGGGGGCGGTGACCCAGTACTTC.

The chain employs TRBV30 and TRBJ2-3; maybe TRBD1 (5 bases). Germline loops: CDR1 GTSNPN, CDR2 SVGIG (reference sequence). The length of the CDR3 is 12 residues. Trimming took 2 bases from V and 5 from J, leaving 8 bases between them. CDR3 in amino acids: CAWSSGIDTQYF. Here the CDR3 DNA reads TGTGCCTGGAGTTCAGGGATAGATACGCAGTATTTT.

The V call is TRBV2, the J call TRBJ2-3, with 10 bases matching TRBD2. Per the germline V gene, CDR1 is SNHLY and CDR2 is FYNNEI. This CDR3 contains 15 residues. Trimming removed 5 bases from V and 0 bases from J; junction bases left unmatched: 2. Here the CDR3 reads CASSLSGGSTDTQYF. In nucleotides, the CDR3 is TGTGCCAGCAGTCTTAGCGGGGGGAGCACAGATACGCAGTATTTT.

This sequence joins TRBV4-2 and TRBJ2-1; D is unresolved. The CDR3 has 16 residues. The germline V gene encodes CDR1 LGHNA and CDR2 YNFKEQ. V lost 6 bases and J 5 bases, leaving 20 bases between the germline ends. The CDR3 spells CASSETGSRLDNEQFF. CDR3 nucleotides: TGTGCCAGCAGTGAAACCGGTAGCAGGTTGGACAATGAGCAGTTCTTC.

This chain uses TRBV19 with TRBJ1-3; possibly TRBD1 for D (5 bases). This CDR3 comprises 16 residues. V shed 0 bases and J shed 1 base, with 10 bases lying between them. The germline CDR1 and CDR2 sequences are LNHDA and SQIVND (reference sequence). The CDR3 nucleotides are TGTGCCAGTAGTATAGACAGGGTCGGATCTGGAAACACCATATATTTT. It specifies CASSIDRVGSGNTIYF.

The table lists this clone with a few counts. This chain connects TRBV4-1 to TRBJ1-3; D ambiguous. CDR1 MGHRA and CDR2 YSYEKL come from the germline V gene. V lost 4 bases and J 0 bases, leaving 16 bases between the germline ends. The CDR3 runs 17 residues. The CDR3 protein is CASSRAGIVFSGNTIYF. The DNA of the CDR3 is TGCGCCAGCAGCCGGGCTGGTATCGTCTTCTCTGGAAACACCATATATTTT.